The clone carrying this TCR beta chain was observed a handful of times. Its antigen is still unknown. Profiling relied on immunoSEQ multiplex PCR, and the TCRdb table lists in-frame clones only, not all of them. The sample lists 40,000 to 65,000 clones, 90% seen once, with around 3.3% in the top ten. The source of the sample is a study of chemoradiotherapy in HPV16-positive cancers. Trimming stripped 0 bases from V and 5 bases from J, with 7 bases between. Germline CDR1 and CDR2: WSHSY and SAAADI. The CDR3 extends over 13 amino acids. Study findings and constraints: Candidate HPV-specific clones and E7-related TCR motifs grew in tumor during treatment.

The chain uses TRBV10-2 and TRBJ1-1; the D is unclear. The sequencing here drew on blood, taken from a patient who underwent chemoradiotherapy. This receptor was obtained from a human donor with HPV-associated anogenital cancer. CDR3: CASSESISTEAFF. DNA of the CDR3: TGCGCCAGCAGTGAGTCGATAAGTACTGAAGCTTTCTTT.